Listed here are 27 T cell receptor beta chains from one sample, sequenced in a study of blood T cells in healthy people across ages. Then a second PCR, running roughly 6 to 12 cycles, was carried out with a sample-barcoded 5' primer and a J-beta primer mix. One entry per CDR3 protein, called by TCRdb with MiXCR from the 5' RACE reads. The data show roughly 2 million distinct CDR3 sequences, about 50% seen once. Specimen: blood. The source of these receptors is a middle-aged woman in good health.

This chain joins TRBV10-2 and TRBJ2-5; TRBD1 aligns across 7 bases. The J call is in doubt because the DNA end fits TRBJ2-7 better. The CDR3 length is 10 residues. CDR1 WSHSY and CDR2 SAAADI come from the germline V gene. In DNA form, the CDR3 reads TGCGCCAGCACAGGGGGCGAGCAGTACTTC. It codes for CASTGGEQYF.

The J gene is TRBJ1-6, the V gene TRBV10-3; D may be TRBD1 (5 bases). The CDR3 is 15 residues long. V gave up 4 bases and J gave up 7 bases, with 14 bases separating them. Germline V gene lookup returns CDR1 ENHRY and CDR2 SYGVKD. The CDR3 DNA sequence: TGTGCCATCAGTGCTTCAGGGCCCCAAAATTCACCCCTCCACTTT. Residues: CAISASGPQNSPLHF.

The V call is TRBV12-3 or TRBV12-4, the J call TRBJ1-4; tentative D call: TRBD1 (5 bases). Deletions cut 6 bases from V and 5 bases from J, with 19 bases between. This CDR3 is built from 16 residues. The CDR3, as DNA: TGTGCCAGCAGCCCCGGGCCGACAGCACCAAATGAAAAACTGTTTTTT. It translates to CASSPGPTAPNEKLFF.

This clonotype was seen more than once but under ten times. The gene calls are TRBV21-1 and TRBJ2-3; the D call in the table, TRBD1, was not verified against the DNA. TRBV21-1 counts as a pseudogene. The length of the CDR3 is 16 residues. The CDR3: CASSIGQGSRTDTQYF. The CDR3, as DNA: TGTGCCAGCAGCATCGGACAGGGCAGTCGGACAGATACGCAGTATTTT.

The V gene is TRBV9, the J gene TRBJ2-1, with 10 bases identical to TRBD2. The length of the CDR3 is 16 residues. Germline CDR1 and CDR2: SGDLS and YYNGEE. With 3 bases clipped from V and 4 bases from J, the junction kept 7 bases outside the gene matches. As DNA, the CDR3 is TGTGCCAGCAGCGATCAGACTAGCGGGTTATACAATGAGCAGTTCTTC. Protein product: CASSDQTSGLYNEQFF.

V usage is TRBV5-1 and J usage is TRBJ1-1, with D possibly TRBD1 on 5 matching bases. Germline V gene lookup returns CDR1 SGHRS and CDR2 YFSETQ. The V end was cut by 0 bases, the J end by 4 bases, with 13 bases between. There are 15 residues in the CDR3. CDR3 sequence reads: CASSLVAGSVTEAFF. CDR3 DNA sequence: TGCGCCAGCAGCTTGGTCGCAGGGAGTGTCACTGAAGCTTTCTTT.

This chain connects TRBV5-1 to TRBJ1-4; 9 bases align to TRBD1. J lost 7 bases, V lost 4 bases, and 5 bases had no gene match. The CDR3 totals 14 residues. From germline, CDR1 is SGHRS and CDR2 YFSETQ. CDR3 region: CASSRDRVAEKLFF. The CDR3 DNA sequence: TGCGCCAGCAGCCGGGACAGGGTGGCTGAAAAACTGTTTTTT.

This clonotype was observed a handful of times. The chain employs TRBV6-6 and TRBJ1-2, with 7 positions matching TRBD1. With V trimmed by 4 bases and J by 8 bases, 7 bases remained unmatched. Germline V gene sequence: CDR1 MNHNY, CDR2 SVGAGI (reference sequence). The CDR3 is 13 amino acids. CDR3 residues: CASSSRGPYGYTF. CDR3 bases: TGTGCCAGCAGTTCGAGGGGGCCGTACGGCTACACCTTC.

This clonotype has a single count. The chain links TRBV28 to TRBJ2-7, with a weak D call TRBD1 (5 bases). CDR3 length equals 12 residues. The germline CDR1 and CDR2 sequences are MDHEN and SYDVKM. Trimming cost V 6 bases and J 4 bases, with 10 bases left between them. CDR3 nucleotide sequence: TGTGCCAGCAGATGGGGCAATTACGAGCAGTACTTC. Translated: CASRWGNYEQYF.

This clonotype came up a few times. CDR3: CSVIGPLSYNEQFF. CDR3 DNA: TGCAGCGTTATAGGACCGCTATCCTACAATGAGCAGTTCTTC. The gene calls are TRBV29-1 and TRBJ2-1; D unresolved. V lost 5 bases to trimming and J lost 1 base, with 12 bases between them. CDR3 size: 14 residues. CDR1 is SQVTM and CDR2 is ANQGSEA in the germline V gene.

The chain uses TRBV6-6 and TRBJ2-7; 10 bases line up with TRBD1. The germline gives CDR1 MNHNY, CDR2 SVGAGI (reference sequence). Trimming took 0 bases from V and 1 from J; bases not matched to a gene: 6. This CDR3 spans 17 amino acids. CDR3 sequence: CASSYSRGQGFSYEQYF. For the CDR3, the DNA is TGTGCCAGCAGTTACTCGAGGGGACAGGGGTTTTCCTACGAGCAGTACTTC.

The chain links TRBV7-2 to TRBJ2-1; perhaps TRBD2 as D (8 bases). CDR3 length: 20 amino acids. The ends were cut back, 2 bases at V and 7 bases at J, with 30 bases in the middle. CDR1 and CDR2 (germline): SGHTA, FQGNSA. The CDR3 here is CASSLQGGRGGAGGGNEQFF. The CDR3 coding sequence is TGTGCCAGCAGCTTACAAGGGGGCCGAGGCGGGGCGGGAGGCGGTAATGAGCAGTTCTTC.

The rearrangement links TRBV29-1 to TRBJ2-4; 10 bases are shared with TRBD1. Germline trimming cut 2 bases from V and 8 bases from J; bases unmatched to any gene: 6. The CDR3 runs to 14 residues. Germline CDR1 SQVTM, CDR2 ANQGSEA. CDR3 sequence reads: CSVEKTGGSDIQYF. DNA for the CDR3: TGCAGCGTTGAAAAGACAGGGGGCTCGGACATTCAGTACTTC.

V is TRBV15 and J is TRBJ2-4, with TRBD2 identical over 11 bases. Germline values: CDR1 LNHNV, CDR2 YYDKDF (reference sequence). The CDR3 sequence is 18 residues long. V lost 4 bases to trimming and J lost 0 bases; unmatched junction nucleotides: 8. The CDR3 reads CATSNNRLAGRAKNIQYF. In nucleotides, the CDR3 is TGTGCCACCAGCAACAACCGACTAGCGGGGAGAGCCAAAAACATTCAGTACTTC.

CDR3: CASRFILVGGFFNYGYTF. CDR3 DNA sequence: TGTGCCAGCAGATTTATCCTGGTCGGGGGGTTCTTCAACTATGGCTACACCTTC. J is TRBJ1-2 and V is TRBV28, with D maybe TRBD1 (5 bases). V lost 6 bases, J lost 2 bases, and 25 bases lay in between. The CDR3 has 18 residues. From germline, CDR1 is MDHEN and CDR2 SYDVKM.

The chain couples TRBV3-1 to TRBJ2-5, with D perhaps assigned TRBD1 or TRBD2 (6 bases each). The CDR3 length is 14 residues. The V and J ends lost 0 bases and 11 bases respectively, with 16 bases between them. The V gene's germline CDR1 is LGHDT and CDR2 YNNKEL (reference sequence). DNA for the CDR3: TGTGCCAGCAGCCAAGACGGGGGCACAAACACTCAGTACTTC. Translation gives CASSQDGGTNTQYF.

This clonotype has more than one count but fewer than ten. The gene calls are TRBV6-5 and TRBJ1-2; 8 bases line up with TRBD1. V lost 6 bases to trimming and J lost 8 bases; unmatched junction nucleotides: 11. The CDR3 has 14 residues. Per germline, CDR1 MNHEY and CDR2 SVGAGI. The CDR3 is CASRTGAPQGGYTF. CDR3 bases: TGTGCCAGCAGGACAGGGGCGCCTCAAGGCGGCTACACCTTC.

This clonotype has a handful of counts. V usage is TRBV20-1 and J usage is TRBJ2-1, with TRBD2 identical over 10 bases. With V trimmed by 3 bases and J by 7 bases, 6 bases remained unmatched. The CDR3 loop spans 14 amino acids. The germline CDR1 and CDR2 sequences are DFQATT and SNEGSKA (reference sequence). The CDR3, as DNA: TGCAGTGCTAGGAAGCGGGGGGGCTGGAATGAGCAGTTCTTC. Translating it yields CSARKRGGWNEQFF.

This chain uses TRBV7-2 with TRBJ1-2; no firm D call. Trimming shortened V by 7 bases and J by 4 bases, and 16 bases separated the two germline ends. The V gene's germline CDR1 is SGHTA and CDR2 FQGNSA. The CDR3 totals 14 residues. The CDR3 loop is CASTTEIPSYGYTF. The CDR3 DNA sequence: TGTGCCAGCACAACAGAAATCCCCAGCTATGGCTACACCTTC.

This clonotype was picked up many times. The chain links TRBV6-2 or TRBV6-3 to TRBJ2-3; 8 bases map to TRBD1. V shed 3 bases and J 6 bases; nucleotides not matched to a gene: 14. Looked up from germline, CDR1 is MNHEY and CDR2 is SVGEGT. The CDR3 totals 17 residues. The CDR3 DNA reads as TGTGCCAGCAGTTATCCGGATCCAGGGGGCGCCCCGGATACGCAGTATTTT. Encoded protein: CASSYPDPGGAPDTQYF.

The CDR3 loop reads CASSQAISSSYNEQFF. Written as DNA, the CDR3 is TGCGCCAGCAGCCAAGCTATTTCCAGCTCCTACAATGAGCAGTTCTTC. The chain couples TRBV4-3 to TRBJ2-1; no clear D gene. Germline values: CDR1 LGHNA, CDR2 YSLEER. This CDR3 has 16 residues. Trimming pared 1 base from V and 0 bases from J, leaving 10 bases between.

J is TRBJ1-1 and V is TRBV29-1, with TRBD1 identical over 8 bases. Germline values: CDR1 SQVTM, CDR2 ANQGSEA. After removal of 8 bases from V and 2 bases from J, the junction contained 10 bases not matched to a gene. The CDR3 covers 14 residues. CDR3 residues: CSFTGGPTNTEAFF. CDR3 bases: TGCAGCTTCACAGGGGGTCCTACCAACACTGAAGCTTTCTTT.

This clonotype was seen a few times. CDR3 DNA: TGTGCCACCAGCGGGACTATGAGCTACGAGCAGTACTTC. Its translation is CATSGTMSYEQYF. The V and J genes are TRBV15 and TRBJ2-5; 7 bases are shared with TRBD2. The J call may be incorrect, as the DNA end agrees better with TRBJ2-7. In germline, CDR1 is LNHNV, CDR2 YYDKDF (reference sequence). This CDR3 region has 13 residues.

Ten or more counts support this clonotype. CDR3 sequence (DNA): TGTGCCAGCAGTCGATGGGGGGAGACCCAGTACTTC. It translates to CASSRWGETQYF. This chain links TRBV28 with TRBJ2-5; the D gene could be TRBD1 or TRBD2 (5 bases each). Germline V CDR1 and CDR2: MDHEN, SYDVKM. With 5 bases removed from V and 5 bases from J, the gap between germline ends came to 9 bases. The CDR3 is 12 residues long.

The chain combines TRBV28 with TRBJ1-2, with TRBD1 matching over 7 bases. The CDR3 length is 17 residues. Germline CDR1 MDHEN, CDR2 SYDVKM. With 3 bases clipped from V and 7 bases from J, the junction kept 17 bases outside the gene matches. CDR3 sequence (DNA): TGTGCCAGCAGTTTCGGTGGGACAGCCGGAATTGCAGGTGGCTACACCTTC. It is translated as CASSFGGTAGIAGGYTF.

This clonotype was counted only a few times. V usage is TRBV27 and J usage is TRBJ2-3, with a tentative D call TRBD2 (6 bases). Germline V CDR1 and CDR2: MNHEY, SMNVEV (reference sequence). The ends were cut back, 5 bases at V and 9 bases at J, with 21 bases in the middle. The CDR3 is 15 residues long. The CDR3 reads CASSLNSRDWGTQYF. In nucleotides, the CDR3 is TGTGCCAGCAGTCTCAATTCCCGGGACTGGGGGACGCAGTATTTT.

J is TRBJ1-4 and V is TRBV28, with a tentative D call TRBD1 (5 bases). Germline V lookup: CDR1 MDHEN, CDR2 SYDVKM. V lost 5 bases to trimming and J lost 7 bases, with 17 bases between them. The CDR3 length is 15 residues. In nucleotides, the CDR3 is TGTGCCAGCAGTATCAGTCCCGGGGCGAGTGAAAAACTGTTTTTT. This sequence encodes CASSISPGASEKLFF.